The T cell receptor (beta chain) under discussion was sequenced for a study of blood T cell repertoires in COVID-19 (TCRdb year 2020). General notes on the study: Samples from collaborators originated in the United States, Italy and Spain and spanned both the acute and convalescent phases of COVID-19. The prospective study material was composed of cDNA or gDNA derived from T cells, B-cell-depleted T cells, or PBMCs. Where available, HLA class I and class II types were taken from metadata supplied by the sample provider and were not determined by assay-based typing. The repertoires were released in a freely available public database meant as a resource for research on the immune response to SARS-CoV-2. Samples came from the ongoing ImmuneRACE study (first 160 participants) plus 1,254 subjects from 6 global collaborators. Subjects who had been exposed to COVID-19, were actively infected with it, or had recovered from it provided the deeply sampled blood TCRbeta repertoires that made up the dataset. Sample metadata almost always included a de-identified subject ID, COVID-19 status, age in years and sex. Broader findings and caveats from the paper: Clinical and demographic metadata were provided uncurated, with the amount varying by source and participant.

The immunoSEQ Assay, a bias-controlled multiplex PCR, was used to amplify TCRbeta CDR3 regions from genomic DNA. The published analysis was carried out like this. The number of nucleated cells in each sample was estimated by amplification of reference gene primers within the assay. Sequence reads were collapsed and filtered to measure the absolute abundance of every unique TCRbeta CDR3 rearrangement. For each sample, productive Simpson clonality was calculated as the square root of Simpson's diversity index over productive rearrangements. The immuneACCESS repertoire file appears here via TCRdb, limited to in-frame rearrangements. These files lack a portion of the clones; in checked studies, under half of the deficit traces to unresolved V genes, and the cause of the others is not known. V and J calls and clone size are given by that table; D and trimming were obtained from the DNA. A total of 160,000 or so clones appear in this sample, approximately 81% of them only once. The ten largest clonotypes hold about 5.8% of the sample.

Trimming accounts for 4 bases at V and 0 bases at J, while the number of junction bases matched to no gene is 5. From cysteine to phenylalanine, the CDR3 is 16 amino acids long. This entry keeps only the CDR3 DNA: 48 bases, framed from base 1. The germline V gene specifies SGHRS as CDR1 and YFSETQ as CDR2. Details on this clone: It lacks a known antigen. Qualities for individual bases were not recorded, and no much larger clone is one base off.

In the prospective study, participants were about 18 to 95 years old, resided in approximately 22 geographic areas of the United States, and were enrolled through a virtual design. Cohort assignment in the prospective study relied on participant-reported clinical history from a screening survey and a study questionnaire. Mobile phlebotomists in the prospective study collected whole blood, serum and a nasopharyngeal or oropharyngeal swab from every participant. Prospective study participants could optionally give additional blood draws and questionnaires over a roughly two-month period. Before DNA extraction, prospective study blood samples were shipped either frozen or at room temperature.

The sample was PBMCs or T cells enriched from blood (not recorded which). This chain is built from TRBV5-1 and TRBJ2-3, and 10 junctional nucleotides match TRBD2. The receptor's source is a woman between 40 and 50 years old with acute COVID-19. The DNA is TGCGCCAGCAGCATGGGACTAGCGTACAGCACAGATACGCAGTATTTT. This translates into CASSMGLAYSTDTQYF.